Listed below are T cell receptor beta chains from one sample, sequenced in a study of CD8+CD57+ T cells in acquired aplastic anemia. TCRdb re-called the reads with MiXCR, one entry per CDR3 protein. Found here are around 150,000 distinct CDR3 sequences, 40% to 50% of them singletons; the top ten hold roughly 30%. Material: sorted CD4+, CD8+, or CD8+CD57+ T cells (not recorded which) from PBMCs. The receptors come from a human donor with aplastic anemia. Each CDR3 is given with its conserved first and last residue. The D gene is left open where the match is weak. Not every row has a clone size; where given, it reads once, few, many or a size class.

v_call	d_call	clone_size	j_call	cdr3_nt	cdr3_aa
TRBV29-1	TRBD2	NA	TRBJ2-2	TGCAGCGTTCCCGGGACTAGCGGTTCGGAGCTGTTTTTT	CSVPGTSGSELFF
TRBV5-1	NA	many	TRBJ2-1	TGCGCCAGCAGCTTGGAGGTGGGGGCGTACCAATACAATGAGCAGTTCTTC	CASSLEVGAYQYNEQFF
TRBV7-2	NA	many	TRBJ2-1	TGTGCCAGCAGCTTAGGGAGCGGTCGGAGGCCCAATGAGCAGTTCTTC	CASSLGSGRRPNEQFF
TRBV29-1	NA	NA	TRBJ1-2	TGCAGCGCCGGGGGACGGAACTATGGCTACACCTTC	CSAGGRNYGYTF
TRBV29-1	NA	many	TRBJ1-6	TGCAGCGTCGCTAATGACATGGATAATTCACCCCTCCACTTT	CSVANDMDNSPLHF
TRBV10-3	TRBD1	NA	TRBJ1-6	TGTGCCATCAGTTCCTCCGGGACAGCTAATTCACCCCTCCACTTT	CAISSSGTANSPLHF
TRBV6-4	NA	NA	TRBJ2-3	TGTGCCAGCAGTGTGGGGGAGACAGATACGCAGTATTTT	CASSVGETDTQYF
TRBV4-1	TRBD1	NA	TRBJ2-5	TGCGCCAGCAGCCAATCGGGACAGGAGACCCAGTACTTC	CASSQSGQETQYF
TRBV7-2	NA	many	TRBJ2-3	TGTGCCAGCAGCCCGAAACTGGTAACGCAGTGTTTT	CASSPKLVTQCF
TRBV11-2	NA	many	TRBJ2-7	TGTGCCAGCAGCTTAGGTTGGGTGGCGACTGTCGGCATCGGGACCTACGAGCAGTACTTC	CASSLGWVATVGIGTYEQYF
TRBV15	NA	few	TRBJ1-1	TGTGCCACCAGCAGAAGCAGGTCGAACACTGAAGCTTTCTTT	CATSRSRSNTEAFF